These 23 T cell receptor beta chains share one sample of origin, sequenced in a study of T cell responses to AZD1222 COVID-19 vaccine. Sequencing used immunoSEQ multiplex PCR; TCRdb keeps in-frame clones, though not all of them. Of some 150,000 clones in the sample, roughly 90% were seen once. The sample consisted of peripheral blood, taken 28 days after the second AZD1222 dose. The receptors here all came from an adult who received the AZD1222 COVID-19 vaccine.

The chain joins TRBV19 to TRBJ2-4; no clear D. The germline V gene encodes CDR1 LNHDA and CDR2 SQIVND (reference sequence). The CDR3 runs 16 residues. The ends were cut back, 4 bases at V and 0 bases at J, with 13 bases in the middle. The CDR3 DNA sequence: TGTGCCAGTAGTACCCACCAGTCGGTAGCCAAAAACATTCAGTACTTC. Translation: CASSTHQSVAKNIQYF.

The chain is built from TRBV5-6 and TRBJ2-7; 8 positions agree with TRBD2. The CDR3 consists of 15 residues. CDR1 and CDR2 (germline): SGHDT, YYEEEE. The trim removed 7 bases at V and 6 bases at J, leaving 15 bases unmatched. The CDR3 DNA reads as TGTGCCAGCTCTCTGCGGGGGGCCACATTACGCGAGCAGTACTTC. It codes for CASSLRGATLREQYF. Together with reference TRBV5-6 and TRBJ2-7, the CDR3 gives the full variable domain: DAGVTQSPTHLIKTRGQQVTLRCSPKSGHDTVSWYQQALGQGPQFIFQYYEEEERQRGNFPDRFSGHQFPNYSSELNVNALLLGDSALYLCASSLRGATLREQYFGPGTRLTVT.

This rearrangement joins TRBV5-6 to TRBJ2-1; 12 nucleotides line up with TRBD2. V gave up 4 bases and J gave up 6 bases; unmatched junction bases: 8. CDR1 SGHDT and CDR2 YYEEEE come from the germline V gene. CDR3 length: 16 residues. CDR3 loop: CASSLLTSGSVNEQFF. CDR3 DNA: TGTGCCAGCAGCCTCTTGACTAGCGGGAGTGTCAATGAGCAGTTCTTC.

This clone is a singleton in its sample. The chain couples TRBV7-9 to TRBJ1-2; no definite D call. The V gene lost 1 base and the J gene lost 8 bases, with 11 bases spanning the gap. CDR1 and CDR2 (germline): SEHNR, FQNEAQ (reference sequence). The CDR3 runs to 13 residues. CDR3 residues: CASSLDPSGGYTF. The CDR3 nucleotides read TGTGCCAGCAGCTTAGACCCCTCGGGGGGCTACACCTTC.

CDR3 sequence (DNA): TGTGCCAGCAGTTTAATTTCACGGTCGGGACTAGGGACTAACAATGAGCAGTTCTTC. This sequence encodes CASSLISRSGLGTNNEQFF. V usage is TRBV27 and J usage is TRBJ2-1, with 8 nucleotides matching TRBD2. The CDR3 is made up of 19 amino acids. The trim removed 2 bases at V and 5 bases at J, leaving 17 bases unmatched. The germline V gene has CDR1 MNHEY and CDR2 SMNVEV (reference sequence).

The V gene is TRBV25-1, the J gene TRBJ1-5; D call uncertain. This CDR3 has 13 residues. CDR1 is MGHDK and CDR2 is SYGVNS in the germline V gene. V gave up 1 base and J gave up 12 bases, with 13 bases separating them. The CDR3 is CASSELLGQVQHF. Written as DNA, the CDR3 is TGTGCCAGCAGTGAATTGTTGGGTCAGGTCCAGCATTTT.

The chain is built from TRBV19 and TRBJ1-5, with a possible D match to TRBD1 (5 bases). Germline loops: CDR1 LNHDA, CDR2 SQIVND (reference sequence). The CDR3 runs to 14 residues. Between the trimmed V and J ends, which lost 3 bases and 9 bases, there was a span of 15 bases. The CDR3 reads CASSMTTAPRPQHF. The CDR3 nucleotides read TGTGCCAGTAGTATGACGACAGCTCCACGGCCCCAGCATTTT.

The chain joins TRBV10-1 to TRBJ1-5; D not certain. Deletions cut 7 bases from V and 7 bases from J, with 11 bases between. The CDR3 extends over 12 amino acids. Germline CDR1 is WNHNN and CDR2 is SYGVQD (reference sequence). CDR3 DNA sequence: TGCGCCAGCACAAGTGCGGGGCAGCCCCAGCATTTT. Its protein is CASTSAGQPQHF.

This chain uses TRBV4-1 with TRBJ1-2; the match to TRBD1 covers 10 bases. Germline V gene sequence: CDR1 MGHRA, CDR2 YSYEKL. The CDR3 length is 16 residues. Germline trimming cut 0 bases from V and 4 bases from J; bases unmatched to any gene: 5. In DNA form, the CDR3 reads TGCGCCAGCAGCCAAGATGGGGACAGGGGATCCTATGGCTACACCTTC. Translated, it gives CASSQDGDRGSYGYTF.

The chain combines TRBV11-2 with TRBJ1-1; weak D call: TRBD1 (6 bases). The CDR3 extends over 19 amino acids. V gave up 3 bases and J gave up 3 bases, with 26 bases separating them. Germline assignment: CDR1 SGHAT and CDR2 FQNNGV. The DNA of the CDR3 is TGTGCCAGCAGCTTGAATAATTTAATCGCAGGGGCGAGTTACACTGAAGCTTTCTTT. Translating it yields CASSLNNLIAGASYTEAFF.

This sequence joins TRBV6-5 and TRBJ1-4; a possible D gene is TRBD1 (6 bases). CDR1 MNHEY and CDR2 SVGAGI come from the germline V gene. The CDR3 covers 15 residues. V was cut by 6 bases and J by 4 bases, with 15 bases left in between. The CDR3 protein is CASRQGGVLNEKLFF. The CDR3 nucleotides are TGTGCCAGCAGGCAAGGGGGGGTACTTAATGAAAAACTGTTTTTT.

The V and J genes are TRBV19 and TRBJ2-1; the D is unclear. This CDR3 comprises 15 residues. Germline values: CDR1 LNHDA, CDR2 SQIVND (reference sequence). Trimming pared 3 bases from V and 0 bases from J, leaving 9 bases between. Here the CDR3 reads CASSIHVSSYNEQFF. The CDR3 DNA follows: TGTGCCAGTAGTATTCACGTTAGCTCCTACAATGAGCAGTTCTTC. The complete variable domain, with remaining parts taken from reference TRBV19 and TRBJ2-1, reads DGGITQSPKYLFRKEGQNVTLSCEQNLNHDAMYWYRQDPGQGLRLIYYSQIVNDFQKGDIAEGYSVSREKKESFPLTVTSAQKNPTAFYLCASSIHVSSYNEQFFGPGTRLTVL.

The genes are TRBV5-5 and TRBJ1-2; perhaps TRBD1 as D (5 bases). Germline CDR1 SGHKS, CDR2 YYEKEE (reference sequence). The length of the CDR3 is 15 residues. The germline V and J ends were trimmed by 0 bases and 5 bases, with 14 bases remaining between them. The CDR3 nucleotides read TGTGCCAGCAGCTTGGTAGGGGAGCCGGCGTATGGCTACACCTTC. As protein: CASSLVGEPAYGYTF.

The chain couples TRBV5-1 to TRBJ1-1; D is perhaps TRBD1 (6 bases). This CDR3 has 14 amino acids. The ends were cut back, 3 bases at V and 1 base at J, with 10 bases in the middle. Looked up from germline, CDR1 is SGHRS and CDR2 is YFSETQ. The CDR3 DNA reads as TGCGCCAGCAGCTCCCTGGGACAGAACACTGAAGCTTTCTTT. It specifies CASSSLGQNTEAFF.

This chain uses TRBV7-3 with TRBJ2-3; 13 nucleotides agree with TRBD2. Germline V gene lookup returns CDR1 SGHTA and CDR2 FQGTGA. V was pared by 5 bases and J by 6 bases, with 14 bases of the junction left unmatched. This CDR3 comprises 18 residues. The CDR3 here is CASSLIGGGLAGSDTQYF. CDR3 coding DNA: TGTGCCAGCAGCCTCATTGGAGGGGGACTAGCGGGATCGGATACGCAGTATTTT.

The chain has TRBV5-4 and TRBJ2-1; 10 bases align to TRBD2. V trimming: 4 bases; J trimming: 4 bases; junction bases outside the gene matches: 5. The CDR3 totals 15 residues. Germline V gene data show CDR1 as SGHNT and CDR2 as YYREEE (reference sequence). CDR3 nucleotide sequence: TGTGCCAGCAGCGGGGGACTAGCGTCGTACAATGAGCAGTTCTTC. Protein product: CASSGGLASYNEQFF.

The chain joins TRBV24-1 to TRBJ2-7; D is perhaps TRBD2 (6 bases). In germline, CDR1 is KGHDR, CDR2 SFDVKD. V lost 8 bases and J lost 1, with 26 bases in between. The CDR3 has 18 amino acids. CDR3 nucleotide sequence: TGTGCCACCATGGCTAGGGTGAGCGGGCCCTTGAGGTCCTACGAGCAGTACTTC. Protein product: CATMARVSGPLRSYEQYF.

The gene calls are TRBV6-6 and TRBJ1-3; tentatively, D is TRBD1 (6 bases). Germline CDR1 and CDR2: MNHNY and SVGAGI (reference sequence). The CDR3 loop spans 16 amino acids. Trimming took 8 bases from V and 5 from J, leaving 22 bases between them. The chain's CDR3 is CASGEPGQLNRNTIYF. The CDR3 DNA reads TGTGCCAGCGGCGAGCCCGGACAGTTAAACCGAAACACCATATATTTT.

CDR3 protein: CASSPTGANYGYTF. Written as DNA, the CDR3 is TGTGCCAGTAGCCCGACAGGCGCTAACTATGGCTACACCTTC. This chain connects TRBV19 to TRBJ1-2; a weak D match, TRBD1 (6 bases). Germline lookup yields CDR1 LNHDA and CDR2 SQIVND (reference sequence). The CDR3 spans 14 residues. Trimming took 6 bases from V and 0 from J, leaving 11 bases between them.

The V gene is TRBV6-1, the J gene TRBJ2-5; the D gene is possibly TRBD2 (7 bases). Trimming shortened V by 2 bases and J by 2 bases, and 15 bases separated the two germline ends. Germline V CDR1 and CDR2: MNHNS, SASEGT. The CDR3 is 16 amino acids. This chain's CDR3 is CASSEWGGSLQETQYF. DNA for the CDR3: TGTGCCAGCAGTGAATGGGGGGGCTCCCTACAAGAGACCCAGTACTTC.

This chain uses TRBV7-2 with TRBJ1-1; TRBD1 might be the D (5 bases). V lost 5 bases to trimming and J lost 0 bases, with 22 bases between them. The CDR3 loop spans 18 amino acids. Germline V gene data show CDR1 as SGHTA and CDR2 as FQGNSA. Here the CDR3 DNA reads TGTGCCAGCAGCCCCCTAGATGTGGTAGGGGTTGTGAACACTGAAGCTTTCTTT. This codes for CASSPLDVVGVVNTEAFF.

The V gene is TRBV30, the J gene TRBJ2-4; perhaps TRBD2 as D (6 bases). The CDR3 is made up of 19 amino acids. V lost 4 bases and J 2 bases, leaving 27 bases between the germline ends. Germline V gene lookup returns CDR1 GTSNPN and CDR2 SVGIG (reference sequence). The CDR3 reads CAWTMVPKTSTGTKNIQYF. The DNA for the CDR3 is TGTGCCTGGACGATGGTGCCAAAAACTAGCACCGGGACCAAAAACATTCAGTACTTC.

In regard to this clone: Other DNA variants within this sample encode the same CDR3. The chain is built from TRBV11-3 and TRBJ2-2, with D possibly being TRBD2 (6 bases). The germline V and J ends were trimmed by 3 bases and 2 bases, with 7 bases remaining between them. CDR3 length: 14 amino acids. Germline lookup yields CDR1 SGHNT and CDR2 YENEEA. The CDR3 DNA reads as TGTGCCAGCAGCTTGCGGGGTAACACCGGGGAGCTGTTTTTT. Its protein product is CASSLRGNTGELFF.